These T cell receptor beta chains were read from a single sample in a study of T cells in Graves' hyperthyroidism and ophthalmopathy. TCRdb fed the multiplex PCR reads into MiXCR, producing one record per CDR3 protein. The profile shows under 700,000 distinct CDR3 sequences, 35% to 55% of them singletons. Sequenced input: peripheral blood or thyroid tissue (not recorded which). The receptor source for this set is a woman younger than 35 with Graves' hyperthyroidism. Both conserved end residues are trimmed from each CDR3.

V gene	J gene	CDR3 protein
TRBV7-9	TRBJ2-7	ASSLTGTVNEQY
TRBV19	TRBJ2-7	ASTPRWGLTGGQY
TRBV2	TRBJ2-7	ASSQIGTLVEQY
TRBV24-1	TRBJ1-5	ATHRGQRTQPQH
TRBV12-3/TRBV12-4	TRBJ1-5	ASSFYGTETHQPQH
TRBV24-1	TRBJ1-2	ATPSRNGYT
TRBV7-9	TRBJ2-5	ASSQGEETQY
TRBV20-1	TRBJ1-2	SARDQAGRDGYT
TRBV2	TRBJ1-5	ASSERGRARGQPQH
TRBV7-3	TRBJ2-2	ASSQEAGRTGELF
TRBV25-1	TRBJ1-2	ASSELEGWGYT
TRBV2	TRBJ1-1	ARNRRQNTEAF
TRBV11-1	TRBJ1-2	ASSLAGSINYGYT
TRBV2	TRBJ1-2	ASSVAGGYT
TRBV9	TRBJ2-5	ASPLKAGHQETQY
TRBV19	TRBJ1-1	ASSIAGANTEAF
TRBV12-3/TRBV12-4	TRBJ1-2	ASRPGEGYT
TRBV7-2	TRBJ2-7	ASSLAQPGLNYEQY
TRBV29-1	TRBJ2-7	SVGLGVAYEQY
TRBV25-1	TRBJ1-1	ASMTANTEAF
TRBV25-1	TRBJ1-2	ARGNYGYT
TRBV24-1	TRBJ2-5	ATSDRAFQETQY
TRBV20-1	TRBJ1-6	SAKGQHASPLH